This is a list of T cell receptor beta chains from one sample in a study of T cells in Graves' hyperthyroidism and ophthalmopathy. From the multiplex PCR reads, TCRdb called clonotypes with MiXCR, one entry per CDR3 protein. The profile shows 400,000 to 450,000 distinct CDR3 sequences, roughly 14% of them singletons. Sequencing used blood. These receptors all come from a man aged 18-30 years with Graves' ophthalmopathy. The CDR3 runs from the conserved cysteine through the conserved F or W. A D gene is named only where the DNA matches it firmly. Only part of the rows carry a size: once, few, many, or a class if the clone is expanded.

v_call	d_call	clone_size	j_call	cdr3_aa	cdr3_nt
TRBV5-6	TRBD2	-	TRBJ2-7	CASSLQRGGPYEQYF	TGTGCCAGCAGCCTCCAGCGGGGGGGCCCCTACGAGCAGTACTTC
TRBV7-8	-	many	TRBJ1-3	CASSLNIGVTGVDTIYF	TGTGCCAGCAGCTTAAATATCGGGGTTACAGGTGTGGACACCATATATTTT
TRBV4-1	TRBD2	-	TRBJ2-1	CASSQDVAGAIHNEQFF	TGCGCCAGCAGCCAAGATGTAGCGGGGGCCATCCACAATGAGCAGTTCTTC
TRBV7-9	-	many	TRBJ2-1	CASSLRSGSYNEQFF	TGTGCCAGCAGCTTACGAAGTGGTTCCTACAATGAGCAGTTCTTC
TRBV20-1	-	-	TRBJ1-1	CSARGLFARGHPPAEAFF	TGCAGTGCTAGAGGCTTATTTGCCAGGGGACACCCGCCGGCTGAAGCTTTCTTT
TRBV7-9	TRBD1	many	TRBJ1-2	CASSSWAQGAGYGYTF	TGTGCCAGCAGCTCGTGGGCTCAGGGGGCTGGCTATGGCTACACCTTC
TRBV24-1	TRBD2	many	TRBJ2-3	CATSGAAGVTDTQYF	TGTGCCACCAGTGGGGCAGCGGGAGTGACAGATACGCAGTATTTT
TRBV30	TRBD1	-	TRBJ2-2	CAWTLGPGGGGELFF	TGTGCCTGGACCCTAGGGCCAGGGGGTGGCGGGGAGCTGTTTTTT
TRBV5-6	-	many	TRBJ1-1	CASSFPDGVNTEAFF	TGTGCCAGCAGCTTCCCAGACGGAGTGAACACTGAAGCTTTCTTT
TRBV12-3/TRBV12-4	-	many	TRBJ1-2	CASADSGFGYTF	TGTGCCAGCGCAGATTCGGGTTTTGGCTACACCTTC
TRBV4-2	-	few	TRBJ1-1	CASSQERAEPEAFF	TGTGCCAGCAGCCAAGAAAGGGCCGAACCCGAAGCTTTCTTT
TRBV9	-	many	TRBJ2-1	CASSVQGALNEQFF	TGTGCCAGCAGCGTACAGGGAGCTCTCAATGAGCAGTTCTTC
TRBV7-2	-	many	TRBJ2-7	CASIGGDRYEQYF	TGTGCCAGCATCGGGGGGGACAGGTACGAGCAGTACTTC
TRBV9	TRBD2	many	TRBJ2-1	CASSFSGRAYNEQFF	TGTGCCAGCAGCTTTAGCGGGAGGGCCTACAATGAGCAGTTCTTC
TRBV7-9	TRBD1	-	TRBJ1-2	CASSSGQETGMGYTF	TGTGCCAGCAGCTCGGGACAGGAGACTGGTATGGGCTACACCTTC
TRBV5-4	TRBD1	few	TRBJ1-2	CASSFQPGQRGYGYTF	TGTGCCAGCAGCTTCCAACCGGGACAGAGAGGGTATGGCTACACCTTC
TRBV5-4	-	-	TRBJ2-1	CASSLDRGPEQFF	TGTGCCAGCAGCTTAGATAGGGGCCCTGAGCAGTTCTTC
TRBV3-1	-	once	TRBJ2-2	CASSQEGGAGELFF	TGTGCCAGCAGCCAAGAGGGGGGTGCCGGGGAGCTGTTTTTT
TRBV11-3	-	many	TRBJ2-2	CASSPRDFFGELFF	TGTGCCAGCAGCCCGAGGGACTTTTTCGGGGAGCTGTTTTTT
TRBV2	-	-	TRBJ2-3	CASRSGTRTDTQYF	TGTGCCAGCAGGAGCGGTACCCGCACAGATACGCAGTATTTT
TRBV30	-	-	TRBJ2-7	CAWSSGSYEQYF	TGTGCCTGGAGTTCGGGTTCCTACGAGCAGTACTTC
TRBV10-2	-	few	TRBJ2-7	CASSPLAEQYF	TGCGCCAGCAGTCCCCTCGCCGAGCAGTACTTC
TRBV20-1	TRBD1	many	TRBJ2-7	CSARDIPGGGVHEQYF	TGCAGTGCTAGAGATATCCCAGGGGGCGGTGTCCACGAGCAGTACTTC
TRBV20-1	-	many	TRBJ2-3	CSARQAYTDTQYF	TGCAGTGCTAGACAGGCTTACACAGATACGCAGTATTTT
TRBV10-3	-	-	TRBJ2-3	CAISEVQTTSTDTQYF	TGTGCCATCAGTGAGGTTCAGACTACTAGCACAGATACGCAGTATTTT
TRBV18	-	few	TRBJ1-3	CASSPPGRGDGNTIYF	TGTGCCAGCTCACCACCGGGGAGAGGAGATGGAAACACCATATATTTT
TRBV5-4	-	-	TRBJ1-1	CASSLNGFSMNTEAFF	TGTGCCAGCAGCTTGAATGGTTTCTCTATGAACACTGAAGCTTTCTTT
TRBV11-2	-	many	TRBJ2-5	CASSLQAQRATQYF	TGTGCCAGCAGCTTACAAGCTCAGAGGGCGACCCAGTACTTC
TRBV6-9	-	few	TRBJ2-5	CASSMSGLQETQYF	TGTGCCAGCAGTATGAGCGGCCTCCAAGAGACCCAGTACTTC
TRBV12-3/TRBV12-4	-	many	TRBJ1-5	CASRPPSGAGGNQPQHF	TGTGCCAGCAGGCCGCCATCAGGAGCTGGGGGAAATCAGCCCCAGCATTTT
TRBV3-1	-	many	TRBJ2-2	CASSQRGPGELFF	TGTGCCAGCAGCCAAAGGGGCCCCGGGGAGCTGTTTTTT
TRBV6-2/TRBV6-3	TRBD2	many	TRBJ2-7	CASSYSKVAGAYEQYF	TGTGCCAGCAGTTACTCGAAGGTAGCGGGAGCCTACGAGCAGTACTTC
TRBV2	-	many	TRBJ1-1	CASSEGGNAAFF	TGTGCCAGCAGTGAAGGAGGGAACGCAGCTTTCTTT
TRBV30	-	many	TRBJ1-2	CAWSGRGYGYTF	TGTGCCTGGAGCGGTCGAGGGTATGGCTACACCTTC
TRBV20-1	-	few	TRBJ2-7	CSARAAAPASYEQYF	TGCAGTGCTAGAGCAGCGGCGCCGGCCTCCTACGAGCAGTACTTC
TRBV6-1	-	many	TRBJ2-2	CASSGRTSNTGELFF	TGTGCCAGCAGTGGGAGGACATCGAACACCGGGGAGCTGTTTTTT
TRBV20-1	-	many	TRBJ2-5	CSADGTHQETQYF	TGCAGTGCCGATGGGACTCACCAAGAGACCCAGTACTTC
TRBV19	-	-	TRBJ2-5	CASSPFGGGETQYF	TGTGCCAGTAGTCCGTTCGGGGGTGGAGAGACCCAGTACTTC
TRBV12-3/TRBV12-4	-	many	TRBJ2-3	CASSLVGDTQYF	TGTGCCAGCAGTTTGGTGGGAGATACGCAGTATTTT
TRBV6-1	-	few	TRBJ1-6	CASSGPGHYNSPLHF	TGTGCCAGCAGTGGCCCGGGACATTATAATTCACCCCTCCACTTT
TRBV20-1	-	-	TRBJ1-5	CSARDSGTLANQPQHF	TGCAGTGCTAGAGATAGTGGAACACTCGCGAATCAGCCCCAGCATTTT
TRBV24-1	-	many	TRBJ2-3	CATRSAPPGTQYF	TGTGCCACCAGGTCGGCCCCTCCAGGTACGCAGTATTTT
TRBV6-2/TRBV6-3	TRBD2	-	TRBJ2-3	CASRRLAGGGASTDTQYF	TGTGCCAGCAGGCGTCTAGCGGGAGGGGGGGCTAGCACAGATACGCAGTATTTT
TRBV30	TRBD1	many	TRBJ1-1	CAWDGTGNTEAFF	TGTGCCTGGGACGGGACAGGGAACACTGAAGCTTTCTTT
TRBV3-1	-	many	TRBJ2-4	CASSHIGDIQYF	TGTGCCAGCAGCCACATTGGGGACATTCAGTACTTC
TRBV12-3/TRBV12-4	-	many	TRBJ1-1	CASSFSGIEAFF	TGTGCCAGCAGTTTCAGCGGGATCGAAGCTTTCTTT
TRBV29-1	-	many	TRBJ1-5	CSVALGGGRQPQHF	TGCAGCGTTGCCCTCGGGGGGGGTAGACAGCCCCAGCATTTT
TRBV6-5	-	many	TRBJ2-7	CASSYSPGTYEQYF	TGTGCCAGCAGTTACTCGCCAGGCACCTACGAGCAGTACTTC
TRBV6-5	-	-	TRBJ1-2	CASSYSASGEYGYTF	TGTGCCAGCAGTTACTCTGCATCGGGTGAATATGGCTACACCTTC
TRBV3-1	-	many	TRBJ2-7	CASSQEGGVYEQYF	TGTGCCAGCAGCCAAGAAGGAGGGGTCTACGAGCAGTACTTC
TRBV10-3	-	few	TRBJ2-1	CAISVGTSGDNEQFF	TGTGCCATCAGTGTGGGGACCTCCGGGGACAATGAGCAGTTCTTC
TRBV19	TRBD1	few	TRBJ1-5	CASSGQEVGPQHF	TGTGCCAGTTCGGGACAGGAGGTGGGGCCCCAGCATTTT
TRBV6-1	TRBD2	-	TRBJ2-3	CASLGSGGRAADTQYF	TGTGCCAGCCTTGGTAGTGGCGGGAGGGCCGCAGATACGCAGTATTTT
TRBV4-1	TRBD1	once	TRBJ2-7	CASSPTSGTGTRMDEQYF	TGCGCCAGCAGCCCAACTTCCGGGACAGGGACCCGGATGGACGAGCAGTACTTC
TRBV3-1	-	many	TRBJ1-2	CASSPTRGGSGYTF	TGTGCCAGCAGCCCTACCAGGGGCGGATCTGGCTACACCTTC